A selection of T cell receptor beta chains follows, all from one sample in a study of blood T cell repertoires in COVID-19. The repertoire was sequenced with immunoSEQ multiplex PCR; TCRdb's copy has only in-frame clones and lacks some. The table includes 100,000 or so clones, less than 90% detected once. Specimen: peripheral blood. All receptors come from a man between 50 and 59 years old with acute or convalescent COVID-19. CDR3s include the opening cysteine and the closing phenylalanine or tryptophan. The order of the fields is clone size, D gene, J gene, CDR3 length, V gene, CDR3 DNA, CDR3 protein. D genes are given only for firm matches. Clone size is stated in some rows and not others, as once, few, many or a class when expanded.

clone size: NA; D gene: TRBD1; J gene: TRBJ1-2; CDR3 length: 13; V gene: TRBV30; CDR3 DNA: TGTGCCTGGACGGGACAGGGGACCTATGGCTACACCTTC; CDR3 protein: CAWTGQGTYGYTF
clone size: NA; D gene: TRBD2; J gene: TRBJ2-5; CDR3 length: 13; V gene: TRBV2; CDR3 DNA: TGTGCCACCTCCAGCGGGAGGGGAGAGACCCAGTACTTC; CDR3 protein: CATSSGRGETQYF
clone size: once; D gene: NA; J gene: TRBJ2-1; CDR3 length: 16; V gene: TRBV30; CDR3 DNA: TGTGCCTGGAGTCTTTGGACAGCTCTTACCTACAATGAGCAGTTCTTC; CDR3 protein: CAWSLWTALTYNEQFF
clone size: NA; D gene: TRBD1; J gene: TRBJ1-5; CDR3 length: 15; V gene: TRBV28; CDR3 DNA: TGTGCCAGCAGTCGGGACAGCTCAAGCAATCAGCCCCAGCATTTT; CDR3 protein: CASSRDSSSNQPQHF
clone size: NA; D gene: NA; J gene: TRBJ2-7; CDR3 length: 13; V gene: TRBV11-1; CDR3 DNA: TGTGCCAGCAGCTTAGGCGGGGTTACCGAGCAGTACTTC; CDR3 protein: CASSLGGVTEQYF
clone size: once; D gene: NA; J gene: TRBJ2-1; CDR3 length: 11; V gene: TRBV4-2; CDR3 DNA: TGTGCCAGCAGCCAACGCAATGAGCAGTTCTTC; CDR3 protein: CASSQRNEQFF
clone size: NA; D gene: TRBD1; J gene: TRBJ2-2; CDR3 length: 16; V gene: TRBV25-1; CDR3 DNA: TGTGCCAGCAGTGAACTGAGGGACAGGATAACCGGGGAGCTGTTTTTT; CDR3 protein: CASSELRDRITGELFF
clone size: NA; D gene: TRBD2; J gene: TRBJ2-3; CDR3 length: 15; V gene: TRBV2; CDR3 DNA: TGTGCCAGCAGTGAATTTCGGGGGGTAGCAGATACGCAGTATTTT; CDR3 protein: CASSEFRGVADTQYF
clone size: NA; D gene: TRBD1; J gene: TRBJ1-1; CDR3 length: 15; V gene: TRBV18; CDR3 DNA: TGTGCCAGCTCACTGGGGACAGGGTTGAACACTGAAGCTTTCTTT; CDR3 protein: CASSLGTGLNTEAFF
clone size: once; D gene: NA; J gene: TRBJ2-1; CDR3 length: 17; V gene: TRBV3-1/TRBV3-2; CDR3 DNA: TGTGCCAGCAGCCATATGCGCGGGGCTAGCAACCCCAATGAGCAGTTCTTC; CDR3 protein: CASSHMRGASNPNEQFF
clone size: NA; D gene: TRBD1; J gene: TRBJ2-7; CDR3 length: 15; V gene: TRBV13; CDR3 DNA: TGTGCCAGCAGCTCCTCCGGGACAGGGCTTGACGAGCAGTACTTC; CDR3 protein: CASSSSGTGLDEQYF
clone size: NA; D gene: NA; J gene: TRBJ2-7; CDR3 length: 13; V gene: TRBV10-3; CDR3 DNA: TGTGCCATCAGTGAGGGCAGTTCCTACGAGCAGTACTTC; CDR3 protein: CAISEGSSYEQYF
clone size: NA; D gene: TRBD1; J gene: TRBJ2-1; CDR3 length: 14; V gene: TRBV15; CDR3 DNA: TGTGCCACCAGCAGAGTGACAGGGGATGGTGAGCAGTTCTTC; CDR3 protein: CATSRVTGDGEQFF
clone size: few; D gene: TRBD2; J gene: TRBJ2-7; CDR3 length: 17; V gene: TRBV5-1; CDR3 DNA: TGCGCCAGCAGCTTGGGAGCGGGAGTCTGGGCGTCCTACGAGCAGTACTTC; CDR3 protein: CASSLGAGVWASYEQYF
clone size: NA; D gene: NA; J gene: TRBJ2-7; CDR3 length: 13; V gene: TRBV11-3; CDR3 DNA: TGTGCCAGCAGCCCTGGAGGGCACTACGAGCAGTACTTC; CDR3 protein: CASSPGGHYEQYF
clone size: NA; D gene: TRBD2; J gene: TRBJ2-1; CDR3 length: 16; V gene: TRBV2; CDR3 DNA: TGTGCCAGCAGCGCAATCGGGACTAGCGGGGTGAATGAGCAGTTCTTC; CDR3 protein: CASSAIGTSGVNEQFF
clone size: NA; D gene: TRBD1; J gene: TRBJ2-5; CDR3 length: 15; V gene: TRBV30; CDR3 DNA: TGTGCCTGGAGTGGGGGGACAGGGGCTCAAGAGACCCAGTACTTC; CDR3 protein: CAWSGGTGAQETQYF
clone size: NA; D gene: NA; J gene: TRBJ2-7; CDR3 length: 15; V gene: TRBV20-1; CDR3 DNA: TGCAGTGCTAGTTCCTTCGGAGGAGGAGCCTACGAGCAGTACTTC; CDR3 protein: CSASSFGGGAYEQYF
clone size: NA; D gene: NA; J gene: TRBJ2-2; CDR3 length: 15; V gene: TRBV9; CDR3 DNA: TGTGCCAGCAGCGTACGGGAAATAGGGACCGGGGAGCTGTTTTTT; CDR3 protein: CASSVREIGTGELFF
clone size: NA; D gene: TRBD2; J gene: TRBJ2-3; CDR3 length: 17; V gene: TRBV3-1/TRBV3-2; CDR3 DNA: TGTGCCAGCAGCCAAGATGGAGGTAGCGGGCCCACAGATACGCAGTATTTT; CDR3 protein: CASSQDGGSGPTDTQYF
clone size: NA; D gene: TRBD2; J gene: TRBJ2-3; CDR3 length: 16; V gene: TRBV19; CDR3 DNA: TGTGCCAGTAGTATCCGCGGGGGGTTCGGCACAGATACGCAGTATTTT; CDR3 protein: CASSIRGGFGTDTQYF